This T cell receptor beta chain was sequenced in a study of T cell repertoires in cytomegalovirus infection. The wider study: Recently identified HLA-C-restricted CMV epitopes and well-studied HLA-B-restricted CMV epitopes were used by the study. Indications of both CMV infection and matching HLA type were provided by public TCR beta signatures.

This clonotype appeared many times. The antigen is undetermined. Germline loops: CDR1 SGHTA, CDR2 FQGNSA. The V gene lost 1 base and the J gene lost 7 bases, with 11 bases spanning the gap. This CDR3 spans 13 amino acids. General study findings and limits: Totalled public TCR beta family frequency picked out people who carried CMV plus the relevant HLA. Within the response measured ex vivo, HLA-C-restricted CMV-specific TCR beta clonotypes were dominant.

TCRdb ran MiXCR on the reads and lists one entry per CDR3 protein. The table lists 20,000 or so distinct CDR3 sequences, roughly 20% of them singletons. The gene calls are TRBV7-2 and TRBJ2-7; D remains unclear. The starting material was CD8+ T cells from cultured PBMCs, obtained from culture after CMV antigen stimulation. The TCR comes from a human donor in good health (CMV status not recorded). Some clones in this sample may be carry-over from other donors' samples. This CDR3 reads CASSLGQDGEQYF. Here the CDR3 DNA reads TGTGCCAGCAGCTTAGGGCAGGACGGGGAGCAGTACTTC.